Each of the 27 T cell receptor beta chains below was sequenced from the same sample in a study of blood T cells in healthy people across ages (dated by TCRdb to about 2015). Library construction relied on 5' RACE. The second PCR ran for about 6 to 12 cycles and used a J-beta primer mix along with a sample-barcoded 5' primer. TCRdb ran its own pipeline on the public reads, namely fastp trimming at Q25 and MiXCR clone calling, and kept in-frame beta chains. A single entry per CDR3 protein holds the most common genes and DNA from its merged rows. This sample lists over 1,500,000 distinct CDR3 sequences; 35% to 50% were detected once. The ten largest account for 23% of the sample. Sequenced material: blood. The receptors stem from a human donor in good health.

In its sample, this clonotype was seen a few times. V and J are TRBV6-2 or TRBV6-3 and TRBJ2-7; unclear D gene. The V gene lost 2 bases and the J gene lost 1 base, with 9 bases spanning the gap. CDR1 and CDR2 (germline): MNHEY, SVGEGT. The CDR3 length is 14 residues. The chain's CDR3 is CASSYRRLSYEQYF. The DNA of the CDR3 is TGTGCCAGCAGTTACAGGAGATTGTCCTACGAGCAGTACTTC.

CDR3 in amino acids: CASSQWLAGSSYEQYF. The DNA for the CDR3 is TGTGCCAGCAGCCAATGGCTAGCGGGGAGCTCCTACGAGCAGTACTTC. The chain employs TRBV3-1 and TRBJ2-7; 9 positions agree with TRBD2. Germline CDR1 LGHDT, CDR2 YNNKEL (reference sequence). V lost 2 bases, J lost 0 bases, and 5 bases stayed unmatched. The CDR3 loop spans 16 amino acids.

Here the CDR3 reads CASSESLLGEQYF. The CDR3 DNA follows: TGCGCCAGCAGTGAGTCTTTGTTGGGCGAGCAGTACTTC. The chain carries TRBV10-2 and TRBJ2-7; no definite D call. Germline V gene data show CDR1 as WSHSY and CDR2 as SAAADI. This CDR3 is built from 13 residues. The V and J ends lost 0 bases and 6 bases respectively, with 9 bases between them.

The chain uses TRBV7-2 and TRBJ2-5; no reliable D call. The CDR3 has 15 amino acids. Germline assignment: CDR1 SGHTA and CDR2 FQGNSA. Trimming removed 1 base from V and 7 bases from J, with 16 bases in between. Here the CDR3 reads CASSLEVNSKGTQYF. CDR3 bases: TGTGCCAGCAGCTTAGAAGTTAACTCTAAAGGGACCCAGTACTTC.

This clonotype was detected many times. V and J are TRBV12-3 or TRBV12-4 and TRBJ2-5; TRBD2 agrees at 14 bases. The length of the CDR3 is 14 residues. The J segment lost 4 bases and the V segment lost 5 bases, leaving 0 bases of the junction unmatched. The DNA for the CDR3 is TGTGCCAGCAGTGGACTAGCGGGAGGAGAGACCCAGTACTTC. Amino acid sequence: CASSGLAGGETQYF.

This chain uses TRBV7-2 with TRBJ2-2; possible D gene TRBD2, 5 bases. There are 15 residues in the CDR3. Germline lookup yields CDR1 SGHTA and CDR2 FQGNSA. The V gene lost 1 base and the J gene lost 7 bases, with 13 bases spanning the gap. In DNA, the CDR3 is TGTGCCAGCAGCTTAGTCTCGGGGATGGGCGGGGAGCTGTTTTTT. Protein: CASSLVSGMGGELFF.

The CDR3: CASSLTGQGKYNSPLHF. The DNA of the CDR3 is TGTGCCAGCAGCTTAACAGGACAGGGGAAATATAATTCACCCCTCCACTTT. This chain uses TRBV7-6 with TRBJ1-6; TRBD1 matches at 9 bases. J was trimmed by 4 bases and V by 2 bases; bases with no gene match: 6. Germline V gene sequence: CDR1 SGHVS, CDR2 FNYEAQ. The length of the CDR3 is 17 residues.

The chain couples TRBV20-1 to TRBJ2-1; 10 nucleotides agree with TRBD2. Germline V CDR1 and CDR2: DFQATT, SNEGSKA (reference sequence). CDR3 length equals 13 residues. The junction had 6 bases not matched to a gene; V was cut back by 4 bases and J by 9 bases. As DNA, the CDR3 is TGCAGTGCTATCAGCGGGGGGGCTTTTGAGCAGTTCTTC. Its protein product is CSAISGGAFEQFF.

The chain recombines TRBV6-6 with TRBJ2-1; a weak D match, TRBD1 (6 bases). From germline, CDR1 is MNHNY and CDR2 SVGAGI (reference sequence). Trimming cost V 2 bases and J 2 bases, with 10 bases left between them. The CDR3 runs to 15 residues. The CDR3 sequence: CASSYQGGAYNEQFF. The DNA of the CDR3 is TGTGCCAGCAGTTACCAAGGGGGAGCCTACAATGAGCAGTTCTTC.

This chain uses TRBV10-3 with TRBJ2-1; 10 positions match TRBD2. The CDR3 has 15 amino acids. Germline V gives CDR1 ENHRY, CDR2 SYGVKD. Trimming cost V 7 bases and J 2 bases; bases outside gene matches: 5. The CDR3 sequence is CAIMASGGAYNEQFF. CDR3 nucleotide sequence: TGTGCCATCATGGCTAGCGGGGGCGCCTACAATGAGCAGTTCTTC.

This clonotype was detected ten times or more. CDR3 in DNA: TGTGCCAGCAGAGAAACAGGATCCTACGAGCAGTACTTC. Protein: CASRETGSYEQYF. This chain uses TRBV6-2 or TRBV6-3 with TRBJ2-7; a possible D gene is TRBD1 (5 bases). The CDR3 is 13 residues long. Trimming pared 6 bases from V and 1 base from J, leaving 10 bases between. Looked up from germline, CDR1 is MNHEY and CDR2 is SVGEGT.

Worth noting for this clonotype: At one end, the junction sequence differs from germline, possibly due to a read error. This rearrangement joins TRBV7-2 to TRBJ1-4; weak D call: TRBD1 (6 bases). Germline V gene data show CDR1 as SGHTA and CDR2 as FQGNSA. CDR3 length equals 16 residues. In DNA, the CDR3 is TGCGCCAGCAGCTTAGTCGCAGGGGCCTTTAATGAAAAACTGTTTTTT. Its translation: CASSLVAGAFNEKLFF.

V and J are TRBV20-1 and TRBJ2-5; 12 bases are a match to TRBD2. There are 17 residues in the CDR3. Germline V lookup: CDR1 DFQATT, CDR2 SNEGSKA (reference sequence). With 1 base clipped from V and 5 bases from J, the junction kept 11 bases outside the gene matches. The CDR3 sequence is CSARGPSSGGAHETQYF. CDR3 DNA sequence: TGCAGTGCTAGAGGGCCGTCTAGCGGGGGGGCCCATGAGACCCAGTACTTC.

In its sample, this clonotype was seen once. Lacking the conserved final phenylalanine or tryptophan, this CDR3 likely reflects a read error. The rearrangement uses TRBV24-1 and TRBJ2-3; 8 nucleotides agree with TRBD2. Germline V gene sequence: CDR1 KGHDR, CDR2 SFDVKD. The CDR3 runs 16 residues. J lost 4 bases, V lost 7 bases, and 12 bases had no gene match. CDR3 amino acids: CATRDLSGGSPDTQYV. The CDR3, as DNA: TGTGCCACCAGGGATCTGAGCGGGGGTAGTCCAGATACGCAGTATGTT.

The chain carries TRBV20-1 and TRBJ2-7; 11 positions agree with TRBD2. Germline V gives CDR1 DFQATT, CDR2 SNEGSKA (reference sequence). The junction had 5 bases not matched to a gene; V was cut back by 5 bases and J by 2 bases. The CDR3 loop spans 14 amino acids. Here the CDR3 reads CSASGTSGTYEQYF. In DNA form, the CDR3 reads TGCAGTGCTTCAGGGACTAGCGGCACCTACGAGCAGTACTTC.

This clonotype was seen a handful of times. The V gene is TRBV15, the J gene TRBJ1-4; maybe TRBD1 (6 bases). CDR1 and CDR2 from the germline V gene are LNHNV and YYDKDF (reference sequence). The CDR3 consists of 15 residues. Trimming left V 2 bases short and J 8 bases short, with 15 bases between. The CDR3 bases are TGTGCCACCAGCAGATTACAGGGATTCGGGGAAAAACTGTTTTTT. This sequence encodes CATSRLQGFGEKLFF.

Only one count was recorded for this clonotype. The rearrangement links TRBV7-2 to TRBJ1-2; D is undetermined. CDR1 and CDR2 (germline): SGHTA, FQGNSA. The CDR3 extends over 14 amino acids. The germline V and J ends were trimmed by 3 bases and 8 bases, with 16 bases remaining between them. The CDR3 bases are TGTGCCAGCAGCTTCTTGTTAGGTCCAAGAGGCTACACCTTC. It codes for CASSFLLGPRGYTF.

Worth noting for this clonotype: A junction boundary mismatches the germline segment, possibly from a read error. The chain is built from TRBV20-1 and TRBJ1-4; D may be TRBD1 (6 bases). CDR1 and CDR2 (germline): DFQATT, SNEGSKA (reference sequence). CDR3 length: 18 residues. The CDR3 region is CSARDTRQAVVSNEKRFF. The CDR3 region has the DNA TGCAGTGCTAGAGATACCAGACAGGCGGTGGTATCTAATGAAAAACGGTTTTTT.

A few counts support this clonotype. This chain joins TRBV4-2 and TRBJ1-1; possibly TRBD1 for D (6 bases). Germline assignment: CDR1 LGHNA and CDR2 YNFKEQ. The CDR3 length is 15 residues. V shed 3 bases and J shed 1 base, with 12 bases lying between them. Written as DNA, the CDR3 is TGTGCCAGCAGCCAGCGGCAGACAGGGAACACTGAAGCTTTCTTT. Amino acids: CASSQRQTGNTEAFF.

As to this clonotype: A much larger clone sits a single nucleotide away, making a read error possible. This chain connects TRBV12-3 or TRBV12-4 to TRBJ2-5; D might be TRBD1 (5 bases). The CDR3 is 15 amino acids. The CDR3 bases are TGTGCCGGCAGATATAAATCAGGGTCGGGAGAGACCCAGTACTTC. This codes for CAGRYKSGSGETQYF.

This clonotype was detected a few times. This rearrangement joins TRBV29-1 to TRBJ2-5, with TRBD2 matching 10 bases. Germline lookup yields CDR1 SQVTM and CDR2 ANQGSEA. There are 13 residues in the CDR3. V shed 4 bases, J shed 4 bases, and the junction held 3 bases outside the gene matches. This chain's CDR3 is CSVGLAGAETQYF. CDR3 DNA: TGCAGCGTTGGGCTAGCGGGGGCAGAGACCCAGTACTTC.

This chain joins TRBV12-5 and TRBJ1-6, with TRBD1 identical over 9 bases. This CDR3 is built from 15 residues. Germline assignment: CDR1 LGHNT and CDR2 FRNRAP. Unmatched junction bases numbered 3, after V lost 0 bases and J lost 9 bases. This CDR3 reads CASGLVTGGTSPLHF. CDR3 DNA sequence: TGTGCTAGTGGTTTGGTGACAGGGGGGACTTCACCCCTCCACTTT.

This clonotype was observed a single time. Here the CDR3 reads CATVFGTRNTF. The CDR3 DNA follows: TGTGCCACCGTTTTCGGGACAAGAAACACCTTC. The chain uses TRBV25-1 and TRBJ1-2; D perhaps matches TRBD1 (6 bases). The CDR3 runs to 11 residues. The germline V gene has CDR1 MGHDK and CDR2 SYGVNS. V was clipped by 10 bases and J by 12 bases, with 18 bases between them.

This clonotype was seen a handful of times. V usage is TRBV6-2 or TRBV6-3 and J usage is TRBJ2-7; no clear D gene. Trimming shortened V by 2 bases and J by 2 bases, and 10 bases separated the two germline ends. Germline V gene data show CDR1 as MNHEY and CDR2 as SVGEGT. The CDR3 runs 14 residues. The CDR3 DNA reads TGTGCCAGCAGTTACCTACTGGGAACCTACGAGCAGTACTTC. This sequence encodes CASSYLLGTYEQYF.

This sequence joins TRBV7-9 and TRBJ2-7; D may match TRBD1 or TRBD2 (5 bases each). V gave up 5 bases and J gave up 2 bases, with 19 bases separating them. CDR3 length: 16 residues. Germline loops: CDR1 SEHNR, CDR2 FQNEAQ (reference sequence). The CDR3 spells CASSLLPGTEAYEQYF. CDR3 coding DNA: TGTGCCAGCAGCCTCCTTCCGGGGACGGAGGCCTACGAGCAGTACTTC.

The genes are TRBV11-2 and TRBJ2-5; TRBD1 might be the D (6 bases). Trimming cost V 4 bases and J 4 bases, with 19 bases left between them. The CDR3 consists of 16 residues. Germline V lookup: CDR1 SGHAT, CDR2 FQNNGV. CDR3 sequence (DNA): TGTGCCAGCAGCTCCGACGCGCCCACAGGGATAGAGACCCAGTACTTC. Its protein is CASSSDAPTGIETQYF.

The rearrangement links TRBV12-3 or TRBV12-4 to TRBJ2-1; D possibly corresponds to TRBD1 (6 bases). This CDR3 comprises 13 residues. Trimming removed 3 bases at V and 6 bases at J, with 9 bases between. As DNA, the CDR3 is TGTGCCAGCAGTTTTTGGGACATCAATGAGCAGTTCTTC. Translating gives CASSFWDINEQFF.